This TCR beta chain emerged from a study of T cell responses to AZD1222 COVID-19 vaccine. Study results and caveats: Among the donors, most were white British and more were female, and clonal diversity was possibly underestimated. A rise in Spike-specific TCR breadth and depth followed two AZD1222 doses. Targets within unmutated variant regions were reportedly found for nearly half of spike-specific TCRs.

A word on this clone: As yet, its antigen is unknown.

The protocol was immunoSEQ multiplex PCR, while the TCRdb copy is restricted to in-frame clones and leaves out a portion. Among about 83,000 clones, 75% to 95% were seen once, and the ten largest hold 4.5%. Germline CDR1 MNHEY, CDR2 SMNVEV (reference sequence). The CDR3 contains 15 residues. Trimming shortened V by 6 bases and J by 1 base, and 13 bases separated the two germline ends. Sample: peripheral blood, taken on day 0 of MenACWY control vaccination. The TCR sequence derives from an adult in good health. This rearrangement joins TRBV27 to TRBJ2-1; D is possibly TRBD1 (6 bases). Here the CDR3 reads CASSDRTPSYNEQFF. The CDR3 DNA is TGTGCCAGCAGCGACAGGACCCCTTCCTACAATGAGCAGTTCTTC.